A selection of T cell receptor beta chains follows, all from one sample in a study of graft-versus-host responses after intestinal transplantation. No antigen is known for these receptors. Measured with immunoSEQ multiplex PCR; TCRdb has only the in-frame clones, and not every one. Found here are 80,000 to 100,000 clones, under 90% of them singletons; the top ten hold 0.095% to 0.11%. Sequenced material: unstimulated CD4+ T cells sorted from spleen or lymph node cells, taken before intestinal transplant. These receptor sequences come from a human donor who received an intestinal transplant. The conserved cysteine and the conserved F or W are not part of the CDR3 here. Size is stated for part of the rows, as once, few or many counts, or as a class when the clone is expanded.

CDR3: ASSLDQSTGELF; length: 12; size: once; V: TRBV5-1; J: TRBJ2-2
CDR3: ASRASSAGAYEQY; length: 13; size: .; V: TRBV2; J: TRBJ2-7
CDR3: ASSSGAQVGNTIY; length: 13; size: .; V: TRBV7-9; J: TRBJ1-3
CDR3: ASRPLSGGYNEQF; length: 13; size: once; V: TRBV7-6; J: TRBJ2-1
CDR3: ASSPGGVLYEQY; length: 12; size: .; V: TRBV2; J: TRBJ2-7
CDR3: ASSVGTGQLYGYT; length: 13; size: .; V: TRBV9; J: TRBJ1-2
CDR3: ASSQRGYGTEAF; length: 12; size: .; V: TRBV27; J: TRBJ1-1
CDR3: ASSLGTGFQETQY; length: 13; size: .; V: TRBV5-1; J: TRBJ2-5
CDR3: ASSPEGPDSTEAF; length: 13; size: .; V: TRBV6-5; J: TRBJ1-1
CDR3: AINGLAGADEQF; length: 12; size: .; V: TRBV10-3; J: TRBJ2-1
CDR3: ASSFQGGADTQY; length: 12; size: .; V: TRBV5-1; J: TRBJ2-3
CDR3: SVVLGYGTDNEKLF; length: 14; size: .; V: TRBV29-1; J: TRBJ1-4
CDR3: ASSYRGQGANQPQH; length: 14; size: .; V: TRBV6-6; J: TRBJ1-5
CDR3: ASHNSGGPENEQF; length: 13; size: .; V: TRBV6-7; J: TRBJ2-1
CDR3: ASSLIGVSSTEAF; length: 13; size: .; V: TRBV5-1; J: TRBJ1-1
CDR3: ASSSRRYEQY; length: 10; size: .; V: TRBV19; J: TRBJ2-7
CDR3: AWSLTGSKNIQY; length: 12; size: .; V: TRBV30; J: TRBJ2-4
CDR3: ASSLNPTGKAF; length: 11; size: .; V: TRBV7-6; J: TRBJ1-1
CDR3: ASSPLSFWGGWDEQY; length: 15; size: .; V: TRBV7-3; J: TRBJ2-7
CDR3: ASSPTAGGETQY; length: 12; size: .; V: TRBV5-1; J: TRBJ2-5
CDR3: ASSHIPGQGGEKLF; length: 14; size: .; V: TRBV7-9; J: TRBJ1-4
CDR3: ASSPRGAKAF; length: 10; size: few; V: TRBV6-5; J: TRBJ1-1
CDR3: ASSERTGPRPVYGYT; length: 15; size: few; V: TRBV25-1; J: TRBJ1-2
CDR3: ASSWGGVSGANVLT; length: 14; size: .; V: TRBV6-5; J: TRBJ2-6
CDR3: ASSLRVTDTQY; length: 11; size: .; V: TRBV27; J: TRBJ2-3
CDR3: ASSPDRGTQY; length: 10; size: .; V: TRBV5-6; J: TRBJ2-5
CDR3: ASSQDSGGGAGETQY; length: 15; size: .; V: TRBV4-2; J: TRBJ2-5
CDR3: ASAPGTSGARETQY; length: 14; size: .; V: TRBV12-5; J: TRBJ2-5
CDR3: ASSFFGTTGIYEQY; length: 14; size: .; V: TRBV19; J: TRBJ2-7
CDR3: ASSWQVTDTQY; length: 11; size: .; V: TRBV19; J: TRBJ2-3
CDR3: AWSVHKLAPSPHNEQF; length: 16; size: .; V: TRBV30; J: TRBJ2-1
CDR3: ASSAGTKEEQY; length: 11; size: .; V: TRBV18; J: TRBJ2-7
CDR3: ASSLDRGRGEF; length: 11; size: .; V: TRBV5-6; J: TRBJ2-1
CDR3: ASTPWGQGVYEQY; length: 13; size: once; V: TRBV5-8; J: TRBJ2-7
CDR3: ASSRRDNYGYT; length: 11; size: .; V: TRBV7-9; J: TRBJ1-2
CDR3: ASSLGGGGEQY; length: 11; size: .; V: TRBV18; J: TRBJ2-7
CDR3: ASSQGSPDTQY; length: 11; size: .; V: TRBV4-1; J: TRBJ2-3